This is a list of T cell receptor beta chains from one sample in a study of shared clonotypes between healthy human individuals. Measured with immunoSEQ multiplex PCR; TCRdb has only the in-frame clones, and not every one. The table has under 600,000 clones, 70% to 80% seen once. The specimen was PBMCs. The origin of the receptors is a woman aged 40 to 49 in good health. Some clones in this sample may be carry-over from other donors' samples. The CDR3 runs from the conserved cysteine through the conserved F or W. A D gene is named only where the DNA matches it firmly. Rows may omit the clone size; those that give it use once, few, many or a size class.

j_gene: TRBJ1-1
v_gene: TRBV4-2
d_gene: NA
abundance: NA
CDR3aa: CASSPSSGPGEAFF
CDR3nt: TGTGCCAGCAGCCCCTCTTCAGGGCCTGGTGAAGCTTTCTTT

j_gene: TRBJ2-5
v_gene: TRBV6-5
d_gene: NA
abundance: few
CDR3aa: CTSSRRPLLETQYF
CDR3nt: TGTACCAGCAGCCGACGGCCGCTTTTGGAGACACAGTACTTC

j_gene: TRBJ2-3
v_gene: TRBV7-3
d_gene: NA
abundance: NA
CDR3aa: CASSRDGAPTDTQYF
CDR3nt: TGTGCCAGCTCCCGAGACGGCGCCCCCACAGATACGCAGTATTTT

j_gene: TRBJ2-5
v_gene: TRBV6-1
d_gene: TRBD2
abundance: many
CDR3aa: CASTPLAGDRETQYF
CDR3nt: TGTGCCAGCACCCCGCTAGCGGGAGATCGAGAGACCCAGTACTTC

j_gene: TRBJ2-3
v_gene: TRBV6-5
d_gene: NA
abundance: NA
CDR3aa: CATSSPGGEADTQYF
CDR3nt: TGTGCCACAAGCTCCCCTGGGGGCGAGGCAGATACGCAGTATTTT

j_gene: TRBJ1-2
v_gene: TRBV2
d_gene: NA
abundance: NA
CDR3aa: CASSDGGYTF
CDR3nt: TGTGCCAGCAGTGATGGTGGCTACACCTTC

j_gene: TRBJ2-1
v_gene: TRBV6-5
d_gene: TRBD1
abundance: NA
CDR3aa: CASSINHRGQDEQFF
CDR3nt: TGTGCCAGCAGTATCAATCACAGGGGGCAAGATGAGCAGTTCTTC

j_gene: TRBJ2-1
v_gene: TRBV7-3
d_gene: TRBD2
abundance: NA
CDR3aa: CASSLPLGSGRGNEQFF
CDR3nt: TGTGCCAGCAGCCTACCCCTAGGAAGCGGGAGAGGAAATGAGCAGTTCTTC

j_gene: TRBJ1-4
v_gene: TRBV5-1
d_gene: NA
abundance: NA
CDR3aa: CASSLSGGDNEKLFF
CDR3nt: TGCGCCAGCAGCTTGTCAGGAGGGGATAATGAAAAACTGTTTTTT

j_gene: TRBJ2-5
v_gene: TRBV15
d_gene: TRBD2
abundance: NA
CDR3aa: CATSKQTSLETQYF
CDR3nt: TGTGCCACCAGCAAGCAGACTAGCTTAGAGACCCAGTACTTC

j_gene: TRBJ1-1
v_gene: TRBV28
d_gene: NA
abundance: NA
CDR3aa: CASSSSNTEAFF
CDR3nt: TGTGCCAGCAGCTCCTCGAACACTGAAGCTTTCTTT

j_gene: TRBJ2-3
v_gene: TRBV9
d_gene: NA
abundance: NA
CDR3aa: CASSVVKTDTQYF
CDR3nt: TGTGCCAGCAGCGTAGTTAAGACAGATACGCAGTATTTT

j_gene: TRBJ1-2
v_gene: TRBV7-2
d_gene: TRBD1
abundance: NA
CDR3aa: CASSPRGWTGYGYTF
CDR3nt: TGTGCCAGCAGCCCGAGGGGGTGGACAGGGTACGGCTACACCTTC

j_gene: TRBJ2-2
v_gene: TRBV6-1
d_gene: NA
abundance: NA
CDR3aa: CASSERRSLNTGELFF
CDR3nt: TGTGCCAGCAGTGAAAGGAGGTCCTTGAACACCGGGGAGCTGTTTTTT

j_gene: TRBJ1-2
v_gene: TRBV10-3
d_gene: TRBD1
abundance: few
CDR3aa: CAISVRDRGPNGYTF
CDR3nt: TGTGCCATCAGTGTAAGGGACAGGGGCCCGAATGGCTACACCTTC

j_gene: TRBJ2-2
v_gene: TRBV5-6
d_gene: NA
abundance: NA
CDR3aa: CASSLRGLGNTGELFF
CDR3nt: TGTGCCAGCAGCTTGAGAGGGCTCGGGAACACCGGGGAGCTGTTTTTT

j_gene: TRBJ2-2
v_gene: TRBV5-1
d_gene: NA
abundance: NA
CDR3aa: CASSPLPGPHTGELFF
CDR3nt: TGCGCCAGCAGCCCACTCCCGGGACCTCACACCGGGGAGCTGTTTTTT

j_gene: TRBJ2-7
v_gene: TRBV6-6
d_gene: TRBD2
abundance: NA
CDR3aa: CASSYGGRADEQYF
CDR3nt: TGTGCCAGCAGTTACGGCGGGAGGGCCGATGAGCAGTACTTC

j_gene: TRBJ2-1
v_gene: TRBV2
d_gene: TRBD2
abundance: NA
CDR3aa: CASGGLGPYNEQFF
CDR3nt: TGTGCCAGCGGCGGACTAGGCCCCTACAATGAGCAGTTCTTC

j_gene: TRBJ1-4
v_gene: TRBV28
d_gene: NA
abundance: NA
CDR3aa: CASSFPDEGATNEKLFF
CDR3nt: TGTGCCAGCAGTTTCCCCGACGAAGGAGCAACTAATGAAAAACTGTTTTTT

j_gene: TRBJ2-2
v_gene: TRBV5-4
d_gene: NA
abundance: NA
CDR3aa: CASSPASGTNTGELFF
CDR3nt: TGTGCCAGCAGCCCGGCAAGCGGAACGAACACCGGGGAGCTGTTTTTT

j_gene: TRBJ2-3
v_gene: TRBV11-2
d_gene: NA
abundance: NA
CDR3aa: CASKPYGHTDTQYF
CDR3nt: TGTGCCAGCAAGCCCTATGGCCACACAGATACGCAGTATTTT

j_gene: TRBJ2-7
v_gene: TRBV27
d_gene: NA
abundance: NA
CDR3aa: CASSTDWNEQYF
CDR3nt: TGTGCCAGCAGTACGGACTGGAACGAGCAGTACTTC

j_gene: TRBJ2-3
v_gene: TRBV5-1
d_gene: NA
abundance: NA
CDR3aa: CASRVADTQYF
CDR3nt: TGCGCCAGCAGGGTGGCAGATACGCAGTATTTT

j_gene: TRBJ1-5
v_gene: TRBV4-1
d_gene: TRBD1
abundance: NA
CDR3aa: CASSPRTGGQPQHF
CDR3nt: TGCGCCAGCAGCCCTCGGACAGGGGGCCAGCCCCAGCATTTT

j_gene: TRBJ1-1
v_gene: TRBV29-1
d_gene: NA
abundance: NA
CDR3aa: CSVEVGKGTEAFF
CDR3nt: TGCAGCGTTGAAGTCGGGAAAGGCACTGAAGCTTTCTTT

j_gene: TRBJ2-5
v_gene: TRBV7-8
d_gene: TRBD2
abundance: NA
CDR3aa: CASSRRGGVETQYF
CDR3nt: TGTGCCAGCAGCCGGCGGGGGGGGGTGGAGACCCAGTACTTC

j_gene: TRBJ2-3
v_gene: TRBV2
d_gene: TRBD1
abundance: NA
CDR3aa: CASSTGTGSTDTQYF
CDR3nt: TGTGCCAGCAGCACCGGGACAGGGAGCACAGATACGCAGTATTTT

j_gene: TRBJ1-5
v_gene: TRBV6-1
d_gene: NA
abundance: NA
CDR3aa: CASSVSGAGQPQHF
CDR3nt: TGTGCCAGCAGTGTATCGGGAGCGGGACAGCCCCAGCATTTT

j_gene: TRBJ2-7
v_gene: TRBV6-1
d_gene: NA
abundance: NA
CDR3aa: CASSDDPTGHDPYEQYF
CDR3nt: TGTGCCAGCAGTGACGATCCCACAGGGCACGATCCCTACGAGCAGTACTTC

j_gene: TRBJ2-5
v_gene: TRBV7-6
d_gene: NA
abundance: many
CDR3aa: CASSPERGETQYF
CDR3nt: TGTGCCAGCAGCCCTGAGAGGGGAGAGACCCAGTACTTC

j_gene: TRBJ2-7
v_gene: TRBV28
d_gene: TRBD1
abundance: NA
CDR3aa: CASSLNRGVYEQYF
CDR3nt: TGTGCCAGCAGTTTGAACAGGGGGGTCTACGAGCAGTACTTC

j_gene: TRBJ1-1
v_gene: TRBV30
d_gene: NA
abundance: few
CDR3aa: CAWSGTLNTEAFF
CDR3nt: TGTGCCTGGAGTGGTACTCTGAACACTGAAGCTTTCTTT

j_gene: TRBJ1-5
v_gene: TRBV7-8
d_gene: NA
abundance: NA
CDR3aa: CASRQTGYSNQPQHF
CDR3nt: TGTGCCAGCAGACAAACAGGGTATAGCAATCAGCCCCAGCATTTT

j_gene: TRBJ2-4
v_gene: TRBV6-5
d_gene: TRBD2
abundance: NA
CDR3aa: CASSYSHTSGQNIQYF
CDR3nt: TGTGCCAGCAGTTACTCCCACACTAGCGGACAAAACATTCAGTACTTC

j_gene: TRBJ2-7
v_gene: TRBV7-8
d_gene: TRBD1
abundance: NA
CDR3aa: CASSSNRDSSYEQYF
CDR3nt: TGTGCCAGCAGCTCAAACCGGGACAGCTCCTACGAGCAGTACTTC

j_gene: TRBJ2-3
v_gene: TRBV4-2
d_gene: TRBD2
abundance: NA
CDR3aa: CASSQPGLAVTDTQYF
CDR3nt: TGTGCCAGCAGCCAGCCGGGACTAGCGGTCACAGATACGCAGTATTTT

j_gene: TRBJ2-7
v_gene: TRBV14
d_gene: NA
abundance: NA
CDR3aa: CASSRAGQGDYEQYF
CDR3nt: TGTGCCAGCAGCCGGGCGGGCCAAGGGGACTACGAGCAGTACTTC

j_gene: TRBJ2-4
v_gene: TRBV19
d_gene: TRBD1
abundance: NA
CDR3aa: CASRSTGGNIQYF
CDR3nt: TGTGCCAGTAGATCCACAGGGGGCAACATTCAGTACTTC

j_gene: TRBJ1-4
v_gene: TRBV19
d_gene: TRBD1
abundance: NA
CDR3aa: CASKRGRTGNEKLFF
CDR3nt: TGTGCCAGTAAGCGGGGTAGGACAGGGAATGAAAAACTGTTTTTT

j_gene: TRBJ2-7
v_gene: TRBV28
d_gene: NA
abundance: NA
CDR3aa: CASSPRVYEQYF
CDR3nt: TGTGCCAGCAGTCCCAGGGTCTACGAGCAGTACTTC

j_gene: TRBJ2-3
v_gene: TRBV18
d_gene: TRBD2
abundance: NA
CDR3aa: CASSPTAGGGSDTQYF
CDR3nt: TGTGCCAGCTCACCAACAGCGGGAGGAGGGTCAGATACGCAGTATTTT